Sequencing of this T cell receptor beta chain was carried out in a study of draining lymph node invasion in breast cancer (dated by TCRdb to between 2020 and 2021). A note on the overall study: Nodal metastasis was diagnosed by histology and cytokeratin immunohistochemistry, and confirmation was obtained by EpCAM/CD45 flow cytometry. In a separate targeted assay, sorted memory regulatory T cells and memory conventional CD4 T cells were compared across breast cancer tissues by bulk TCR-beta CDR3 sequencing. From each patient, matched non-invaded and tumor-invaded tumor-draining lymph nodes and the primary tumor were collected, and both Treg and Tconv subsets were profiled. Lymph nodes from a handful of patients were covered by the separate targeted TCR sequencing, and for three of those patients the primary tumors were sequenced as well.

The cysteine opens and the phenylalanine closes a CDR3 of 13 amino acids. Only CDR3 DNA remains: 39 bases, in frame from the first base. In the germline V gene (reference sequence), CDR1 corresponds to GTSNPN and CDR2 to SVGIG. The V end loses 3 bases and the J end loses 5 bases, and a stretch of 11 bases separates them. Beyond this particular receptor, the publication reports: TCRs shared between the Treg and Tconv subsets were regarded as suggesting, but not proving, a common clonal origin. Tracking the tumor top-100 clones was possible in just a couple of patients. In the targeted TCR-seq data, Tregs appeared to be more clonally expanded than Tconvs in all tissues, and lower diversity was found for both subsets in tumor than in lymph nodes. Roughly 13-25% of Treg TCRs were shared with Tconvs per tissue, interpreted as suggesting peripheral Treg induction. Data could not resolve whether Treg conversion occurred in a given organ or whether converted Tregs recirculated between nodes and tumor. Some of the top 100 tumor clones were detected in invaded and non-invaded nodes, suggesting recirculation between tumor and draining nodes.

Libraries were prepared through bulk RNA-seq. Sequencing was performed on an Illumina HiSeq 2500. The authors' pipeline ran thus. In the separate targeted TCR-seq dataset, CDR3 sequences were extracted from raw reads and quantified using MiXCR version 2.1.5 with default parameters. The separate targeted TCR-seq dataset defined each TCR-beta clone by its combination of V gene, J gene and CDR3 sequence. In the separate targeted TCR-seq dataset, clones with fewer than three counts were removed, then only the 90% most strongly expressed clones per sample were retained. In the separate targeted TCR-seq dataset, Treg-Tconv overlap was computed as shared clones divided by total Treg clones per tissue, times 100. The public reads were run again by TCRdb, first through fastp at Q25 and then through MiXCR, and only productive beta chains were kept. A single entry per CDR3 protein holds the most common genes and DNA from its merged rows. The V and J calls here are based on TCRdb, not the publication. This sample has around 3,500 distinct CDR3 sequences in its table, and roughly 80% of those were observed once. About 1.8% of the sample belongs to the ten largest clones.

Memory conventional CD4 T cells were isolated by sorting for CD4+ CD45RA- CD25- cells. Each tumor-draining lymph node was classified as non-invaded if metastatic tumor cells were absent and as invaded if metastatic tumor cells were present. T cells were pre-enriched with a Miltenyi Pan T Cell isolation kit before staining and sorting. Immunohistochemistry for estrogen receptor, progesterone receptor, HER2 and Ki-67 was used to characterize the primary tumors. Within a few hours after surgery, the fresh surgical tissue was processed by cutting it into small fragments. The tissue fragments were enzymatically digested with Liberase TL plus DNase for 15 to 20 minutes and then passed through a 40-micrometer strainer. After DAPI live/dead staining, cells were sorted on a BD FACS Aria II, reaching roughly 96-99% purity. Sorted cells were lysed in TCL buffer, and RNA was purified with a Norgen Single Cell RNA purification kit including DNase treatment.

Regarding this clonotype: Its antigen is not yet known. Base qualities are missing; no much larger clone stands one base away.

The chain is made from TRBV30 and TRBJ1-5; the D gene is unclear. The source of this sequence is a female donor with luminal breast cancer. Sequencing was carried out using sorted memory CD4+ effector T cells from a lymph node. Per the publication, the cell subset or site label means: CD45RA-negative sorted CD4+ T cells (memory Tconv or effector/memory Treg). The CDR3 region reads CAWSGRRDQPQHF. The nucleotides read TGTGCCTGGAGCGGGCGGAGGGATCAGCCCCAGCATTTT.